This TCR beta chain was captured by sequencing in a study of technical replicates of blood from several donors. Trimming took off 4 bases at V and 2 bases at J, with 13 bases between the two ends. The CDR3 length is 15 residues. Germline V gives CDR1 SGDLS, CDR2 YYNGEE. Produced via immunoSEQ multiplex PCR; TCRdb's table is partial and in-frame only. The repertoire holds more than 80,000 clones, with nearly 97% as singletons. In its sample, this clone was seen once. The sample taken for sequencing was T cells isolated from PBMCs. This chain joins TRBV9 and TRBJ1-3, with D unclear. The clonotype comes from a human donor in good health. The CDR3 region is CASSSQLIPGNTIYF. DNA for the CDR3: TGTGCCAGCAGCTCCCAACTCATCCCTGGAAACACCATATATTTT.